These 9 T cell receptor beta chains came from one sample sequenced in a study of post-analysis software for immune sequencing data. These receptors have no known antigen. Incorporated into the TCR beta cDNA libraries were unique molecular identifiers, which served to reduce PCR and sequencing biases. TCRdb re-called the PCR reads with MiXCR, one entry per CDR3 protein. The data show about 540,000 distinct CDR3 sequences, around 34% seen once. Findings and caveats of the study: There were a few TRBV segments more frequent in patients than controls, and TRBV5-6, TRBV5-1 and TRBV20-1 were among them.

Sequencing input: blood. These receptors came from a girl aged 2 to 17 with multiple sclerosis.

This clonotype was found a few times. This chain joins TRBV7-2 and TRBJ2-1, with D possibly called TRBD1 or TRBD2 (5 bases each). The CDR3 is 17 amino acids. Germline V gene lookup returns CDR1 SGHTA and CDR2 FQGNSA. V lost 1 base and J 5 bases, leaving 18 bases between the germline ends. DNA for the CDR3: TGTGCCAGCAGCTTAGTTTCATGGGAGTACAGGCACAATGAGCAGTTCTTC. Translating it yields CASSLVSWEYRHNEQFF.

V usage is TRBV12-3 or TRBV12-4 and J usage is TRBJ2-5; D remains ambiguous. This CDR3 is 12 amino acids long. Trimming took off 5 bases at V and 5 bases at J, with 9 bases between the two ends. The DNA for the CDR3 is TGTGCCAGCAGTGCGATTAGGGAGACCCAGTACTTC. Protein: CASSAIRETQYF.

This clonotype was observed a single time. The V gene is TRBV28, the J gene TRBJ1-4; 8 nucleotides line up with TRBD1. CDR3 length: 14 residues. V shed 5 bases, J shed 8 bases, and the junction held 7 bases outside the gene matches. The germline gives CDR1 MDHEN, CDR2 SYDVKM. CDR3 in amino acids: CASSRTGWKEKLFF. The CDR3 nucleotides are TGTGCCAGCAGTCGGACAGGGTGGAAAGAAAAACTGTTTTTT. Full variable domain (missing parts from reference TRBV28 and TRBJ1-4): DVKVTQSSRYLVKRTGEKVFLECVQDMDHENMFWYRQDPGLGLRLIYFSYDVKMKEKGDIPEGYSVSREKKERFSLILESASTNQTSMYLCASSRTGWKEKLFFGSGTQLSVL.

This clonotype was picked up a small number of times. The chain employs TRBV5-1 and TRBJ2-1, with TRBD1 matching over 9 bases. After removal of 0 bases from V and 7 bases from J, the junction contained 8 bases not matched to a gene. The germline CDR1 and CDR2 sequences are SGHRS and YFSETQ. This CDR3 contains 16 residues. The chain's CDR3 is CASSLGTGVFRNEQFF. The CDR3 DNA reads TGCGCCAGCAGCTTGGGGACAGGGGTCTTTCGTAATGAGCAGTTCTTC.

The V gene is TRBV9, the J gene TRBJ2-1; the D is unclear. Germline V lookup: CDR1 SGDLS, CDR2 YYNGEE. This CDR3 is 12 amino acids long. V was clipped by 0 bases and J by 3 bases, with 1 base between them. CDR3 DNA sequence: TGTGCCAGCAGCGTAGGCTACAATGAGCAGTTCTTC. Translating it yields CASSVGYNEQFF.

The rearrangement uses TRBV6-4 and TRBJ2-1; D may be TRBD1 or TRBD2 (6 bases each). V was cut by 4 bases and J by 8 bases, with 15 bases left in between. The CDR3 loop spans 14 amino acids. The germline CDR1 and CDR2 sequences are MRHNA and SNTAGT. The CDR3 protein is CASSARGALYEQFF. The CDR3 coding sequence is TGTGCCAGCAGTGCAAGGGGGGCCCTCTATGAGCAGTTCTTC.

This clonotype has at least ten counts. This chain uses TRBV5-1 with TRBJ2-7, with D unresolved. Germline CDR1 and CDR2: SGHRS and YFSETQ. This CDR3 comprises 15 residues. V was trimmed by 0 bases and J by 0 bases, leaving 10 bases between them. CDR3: CASSLEALSSYEQYF. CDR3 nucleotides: TGCGCCAGCAGCTTGGAGGCGTTGAGCTCCTACGAGCAGTACTTC.

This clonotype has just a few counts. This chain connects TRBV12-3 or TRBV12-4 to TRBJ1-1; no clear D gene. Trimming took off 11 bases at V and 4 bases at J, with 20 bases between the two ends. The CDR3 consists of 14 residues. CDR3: CAGKKGRGGTEAFF. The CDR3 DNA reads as TGTGCCGGCAAAAAAGGGCGGGGAGGCACTGAAGCTTTCTTT.

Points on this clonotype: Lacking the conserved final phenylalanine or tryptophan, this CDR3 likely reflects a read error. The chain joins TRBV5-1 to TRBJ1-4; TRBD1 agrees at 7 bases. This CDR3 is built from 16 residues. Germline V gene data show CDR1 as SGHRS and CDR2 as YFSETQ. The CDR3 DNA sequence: TGCGCCAGTAGCTTGGAGGCAGGGGGAACTAATGAAAAACTGTTTTAT. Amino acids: CASSLEAGGTNEKLFY.